The text below deals with one T cell receptor beta chain. Its antigen remains unknown. 13 Jbeta primers and 60 Vbeta primers were used for the PCR. The table came from immunoSEQ multiplex PCR; TCRdb's copy has only in-frame clones and leaves some out. The data contain about 160,000 clones, about four fifths of them singletons. This specimen belongs to a study of cytomegalovirus exposure and HLA in healthy donors. Trimming shortened V by 8 bases and J by 5 bases, and 18 bases separated the two germline ends. Germline values: CDR1 SNHLY, CDR2 FYNNEI. The CDR3 length is 15 residues. General study findings and limits: For most subjects, TCR beta sequences were reported to predict HLA-A and HLA-B alleles with accuracy. Likely technical artifact: a cluster of highly shared sequence variants.

The chain recombines TRBV2 with TRBJ1-4; D possibly corresponds to TRBD1 (6 bases). This TCR was sampled from a woman aged 45-65 years in good health and CMV-seronegative. The specimen sequenced was PBMCs. The CDR3 loop is CASSELGQVNEKLFF. In nucleotides, the CDR3 is TGTGCCAGCTCCGAGTTGGGACAAGTAAATGAAAAACTGTTTTTT.